These 19 T cell receptor beta chains share one sample of origin, sequenced in a study of T cell repertoires in cytomegalovirus infection. Each CDR3 protein is one row after TCRdb ran MiXCR on the reads. The sample has under 130,000 distinct CDR3 sequences; over 40% are singletons. No antigen has been identified for these receptors. Source: CD8+ T cells from cultured PBMCs, taken from culture after CMV antigen stimulation. Receptors were obtained from a human donor in good health (CMV status not recorded). Some clones in this sample may be carry-over from other donors' samples.

The gene calls are TRBV7-2 and TRBJ1-2; the D is unclear. This CDR3 spans 14 amino acids. The V end was cut by 5 bases, the J end by 3 bases, with 13 bases between. Germline lookup yields CDR1 SGHTA and CDR2 FQGNSA. CDR3 sequence (DNA): TGTGCCAGCAGCCGTCTCACGGTAGACTATGGCTACACCTTC. This codes for CASSRLTVDYGYTF.

The V call is TRBV7-2, the J call TRBJ2-7; 9 positions agree with TRBD2. With 1 base clipped from V and 3 bases from J, the junction kept 7 bases outside the gene matches. This CDR3 is built from 16 residues. Germline V lookup: CDR1 SGHTA, CDR2 FQGNSA. The CDR3 DNA follows: TGTGCCAGCAGCTTAGAGAGGGCGGGGGGGGTCTACGAGCAGTACTTC. It yields the protein CASSLERAGGVYEQYF.

The rearrangement joins TRBV11-2 to TRBJ2-7, with D unclear. The CDR3 loop spans 13 amino acids. CDR1 is SGHAT and CDR2 is FQNNGV in the germline V gene. With 1 base removed from V and 3 bases from J, the gap between germline ends came to 7 bases. This CDR3 is CASSLVERYEQYF. The CDR3 DNA follows: TGTGCCAGCAGCTTAGTTGAGCGCTACGAGCAGTACTTC.

Details on this clonotype: Mismatch with germline at one junction end may stem from a read error. The rearrangement joins TRBV7-2 to TRBJ2-5, with TRBD1 identical over 12 bases. The length of the CDR3 is 16 residues. CDR1 and CDR2 from the germline V gene are SGHTA and FQGNSA. Here the CDR3 DNA reads TGTGCCAGCAGCTCCTGGGACAGGGGGCCAGATGAGACCCCGTACTTC. The encoded protein is CASSSWDRGPDETPYF.

V gene TRBV9 combines with J gene TRBJ2-3; weak D call: TRBD1 (6 bases). CDR1 and CDR2 from the germline V gene are SGDLS and YYNGEE. CDR3 length: 16 residues. Trimming took 3 bases from V and 0 from J, leaving 14 bases between them. Written as DNA, the CDR3 is TGTGCCAGCAGCGCAAGGCGGACAGATAGCACAGATACGCAGTATTTT. Protein: CASSARRTDSTDTQYF. Supplemented by reference TRBV9 and TRBJ2-3, the full variable domain reads DSGVTQTPKHLITATGQRVTLRCSPRSGDLSVYWYQQSLDQGLQFLIQYYNGEERAKGNILERFSAQQFPDLHSELNLSSLELGDSALYFCASSARRTDSTDTQYFGPGTRLTVL.

This chain connects TRBV29-1 to TRBJ2-7; D not certain. V was trimmed by 0 bases and J by 0 bases, leaving 9 bases between them. CDR1 is SQVTM and CDR2 is ANQGSEA in the germline V gene. CDR3 length equals 14 residues. CDR3 bases: TGCAGCGTTGAAGATCAGCGCGGCTCCTACGAGCAGTACTTC. Its translation: CSVEDQRGSYEQYF.

The rearrangement uses TRBV7-4 and TRBJ2-7; D may be TRBD2 (8 bases). CDR3 length: 17 amino acids. From germline, CDR1 is SGHVT and CDR2 SQSDAQ. Trimming pared 3 bases from V and 0 bases from J, leaving 18 bases between. The CDR3 region has the DNA TGTGCCAGCAGCTTTCTCCCGGGGGGGACAGTCTCCTACGAGCAGTACTTC. It is translated as CASSFLPGGTVSYEQYF.

This clonotype has more than one count but fewer than ten. The rearrangement joins TRBV7-3 to TRBJ1-5, with TRBD1 matching 11 bases. The V segment lost 5 bases and the J segment 0 bases; nucleotides outside the gene matches: 12. The CDR3 is 19 residues long. The germline V gene encodes CDR1 SGHTA and CDR2 FQGTGA. CDR3 protein: CASSTRGTGGKDSNQPQHF. CDR3 DNA sequence: TGTGCCAGCAGCACCCGGGGGACAGGGGGAAAAGATAGCAATCAGCCCCAGCATTTT. Filled out from reference TRBV7-3 and TRBJ1-5, the complete variable domain reads GAGVSQTPSNKVTEKGKYVELRCDPISGHTALYWYRQSLGQGPEFLIYFQGTGAADDSGLPNDRFFAVRPEGSVSTLKIQRTERGDSAVYLCASSTRGTGGKDSNQPQHFGDGTRLSIL.

The rearrangement joins TRBV20-1 to TRBJ2-7; 8 nucleotides align to TRBD2. Germline V gives CDR1 DFQATT, CDR2 SNEGSKA (reference sequence). With 0 bases clipped from V and 2 bases from J, the junction kept 18 bases outside the gene matches. This CDR3 contains 19 residues. The CDR3 DNA reads TGCAGTGCTAGAGATCCCCTATGGGCGGGGGGTACCAAACCCTACGAGCAGTACTTC. Translated: CSARDPLWAGGTKPYEQYF.

The rearrangement links TRBV7-4 to TRBJ2-1; 9 nucleotides match TRBD1. Germline CDR1 reads SGHVT; CDR2 reads SQSDAQ. CDR3 length: 15 residues. V gave up 4 bases and J gave up 8 bases; unmatched junction bases: 9. The CDR3 nucleotides are TGTGCCAGCAGCTCCGGGACAGGGATGAGATATGAGCAGTTCTTC. Translated, it gives CASSSGTGMRYEQFF.

J is TRBJ1-2 and V is TRBV4-1, with D perhaps TRBD1 (5 bases). Trimming stripped 4 bases from V and 4 bases from J, with 22 bases between. The CDR3 consists of 17 residues. Germline CDR1 reads MGHRA; CDR2 reads YSYEKL. Written as DNA, the CDR3 is TGCGCCAGCAGCCGCTTGGGGGGTCCCTACCTTCTCTATGGCTACACCTTC. Residues: CASSRLGGPYLLYGYTF.

This chain uses TRBV7-8 with TRBJ2-5, with a possible D match to TRBD1 (5 bases). Trimming stripped 5 bases from V and 5 bases from J, with 12 bases between. There are 13 residues in the CDR3. In germline, CDR1 is SGHVS, CDR2 FQNEAQ. The CDR3 DNA is TGTGCCAGCAGCCACAAGGGGCGGGAGACCCAGTACTTC. Amino acid sequence: CASSHKGRETQYF.

The chain carries TRBV5-6 and TRBJ2-1; TRBD1 matches 10 bases. The CDR3 loop spans 15 amino acids. CDR1 SGHDT and CDR2 YYEEEE come from the germline V gene. V was pared by 4 bases and J by 6 bases, with 7 bases of the junction left unmatched. The CDR3 here is CASSGGTGDINEQFF. CDR3 nucleotides: TGTGCCAGCAGCGGGGGGACAGGGGACATCAATGAGCAGTTCTTC.

This clonotype was observed a handful of times. The V and J genes are TRBV4-1 and TRBJ2-7; possible D gene TRBD1, 7 bases. The CDR3 extends over 14 amino acids. Trimming stripped 4 bases from V and 1 base from J, with 11 bases between. The germline CDR1 and CDR2 sequences are MGHRA and YSYEKL. The CDR3 protein is CASSPGGRSYEQYF. CDR3 nucleotide sequence: TGCGCCAGCAGCCCAGGGGGGAGGTCCTACGAGCAGTACTTC.

This clonotype was counted ten times or more. V usage is TRBV7-3 and J usage is TRBJ2-1; unclear D gene. CDR1 and CDR2 from the germline V gene are SGHTA and FQGTGA. Trimming removed 1 base at V and 10 bases at J, with 11 bases between. The length of the CDR3 is 13 residues. This CDR3 reads CASSLIVSSEQFF. For the CDR3, the DNA is TGTGCCAGCAGCTTAATTGTGAGCTCGGAGCAGTTCTTC.

The chain has TRBV7-9 and TRBJ1-1, with 9 bases fitting TRBD1. In germline, CDR1 is SEHNR, CDR2 FQNEAQ (reference sequence). The CDR3 is 17 residues long. Trimming cost V 4 bases and J 4 bases; bases outside gene matches: 13. The DNA for the CDR3 is TGTGCCAGCAGCTCCGGAGGGACAGGGCTAAAGGGCACTGAAGCTTTCTTT. Its translation: CASSSGGTGLKGTEAFF.

The chain carries TRBV19 and TRBJ1-2, with D uncertain. This CDR3 region has 12 residues. Trimming pared 6 bases from V and 9 bases from J, leaving 14 bases between. Germline lookup yields CDR1 LNHDA and CDR2 SQIVND (reference sequence). The CDR3: CASSADVFRYTF. The CDR3 DNA reads TGTGCCAGTAGCGCTGACGTGTTCCGCTACACCTTC.

Here the CDR3 DNA reads TGTGCCAGCAGCCCTCCGGGACAGGGGACAGATACGCAGTATTTT. This encodes CASSPPGQGTDTQYF. J is TRBJ2-3 and V is TRBV7-3, with 10 bases aligning to TRBD1. Germline trimming cut 5 bases from V and 3 bases from J; bases unmatched to any gene: 5. Germline loops: CDR1 SGHTA, CDR2 FQGTGA. The CDR3 sequence is 15 residues long.

This chain links TRBV7-9 with TRBJ1-1; D unclear. The ends were cut back, 5 bases at V and 7 bases at J, with 14 bases in the middle. The CDR3 extends over 13 amino acids. CDR1 is SEHNR and CDR2 is FQNEAQ in the germline V gene (reference sequence). This CDR3 is CASSRSPGGEAFF. CDR3 DNA: TGTGCCAGCAGCCGTAGCCCGGGCGGTGAAGCTTTCTTT.